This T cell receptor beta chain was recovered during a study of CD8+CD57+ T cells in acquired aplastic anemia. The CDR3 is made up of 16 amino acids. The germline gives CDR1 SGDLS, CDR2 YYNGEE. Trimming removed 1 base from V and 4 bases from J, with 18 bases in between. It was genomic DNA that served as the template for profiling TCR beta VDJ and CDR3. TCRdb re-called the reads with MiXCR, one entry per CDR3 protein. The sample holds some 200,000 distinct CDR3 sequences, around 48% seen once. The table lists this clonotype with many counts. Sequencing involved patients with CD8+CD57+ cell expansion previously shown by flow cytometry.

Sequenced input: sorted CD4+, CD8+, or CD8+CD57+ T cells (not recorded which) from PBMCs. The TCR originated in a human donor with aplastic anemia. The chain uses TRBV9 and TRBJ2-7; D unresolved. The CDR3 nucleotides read TGTGCCAGCAGCGTAACGGGTTACTCTCCTCTATACGAGCAGTACTTC. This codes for CASSVTGYSPLYEQYF.